This T cell receptor beta chain was profiled in a study of T cell changes during pregnancy in multiple sclerosis. Generated by immunoSEQ multiplex PCR, the TCRdb table keeps only in-frame clones and is missing some. The profile shows some 50,000 clones, about 95% of them singletons. Trimming took 5 bases from V and 4 from J; bases not matched to a gene: 9. The CDR3 length is 18 residues. Germline V gene data show CDR1 as KGHSH and CDR2 as LQKENI. The rearrangement links TRBV18 to TRBJ2-2, with 14 bases fitting TRBD2. This specimen was CD8+ T cells from peripheral blood mononuclear cells, taken in the first trimester of pregnancy. The receptor was derived from a female donor with multiple sclerosis, enrolled in a pregnancy study. CDR3 loop: CASSSPGLAGEATGELFF. The CDR3, as DNA: TGTGCCAGCTCATCCCCGGGACTAGCGGGAGAGGCCACCGGGGAGCTGTTTTTT. The full variable domain, its missing parts supplied by reference TRBV18 and TRBJ2-2, is NAGVMQNPRHLVRRRGQEARLRCSPMKGHSHVYWYRQLPEEGLKFMVYLQKENIIDESGMPKERFSAEFPKEGPSILRIQQVVRGDSAAYFCASSSPGLAGEATGELFFGEGSRLTVL.